This TCR beta chain was retrieved from a study of blood T cell repertoires in COVID-19. Enrollees, about 18 to 90 years old, lived in 25 or so US areas. Repertoires were generated with immunoSEQ multiplex PCR, while TCRdb's copy carries only in-frame clones and drops some. The table records roughly 400,000 clones, 70% to 90% of them present only once. V was pared by 5 bases and J by 2 bases, with 8 bases of the junction left unmatched. Germline-derived CDR1 and CDR2 are MNHEY and SVGEGT. The CDR3 is 16 amino acids. This chain joins TRBV6-2 or TRBV6-3 and TRBJ2-1; 8 bases are shared with TRBD1. Source material: PBMCs or T cells enriched from blood (not recorded which). The clonotype originates from a woman aged 18 to 35 who had been exposed to COVID-19. CDR3 residues: CASSLTGTGAYNEQFF. The CDR3 DNA is TGTGCCAGCAGTCTTACCGGGACAGGCGCCTACAATGAGCAGTTCTTC.